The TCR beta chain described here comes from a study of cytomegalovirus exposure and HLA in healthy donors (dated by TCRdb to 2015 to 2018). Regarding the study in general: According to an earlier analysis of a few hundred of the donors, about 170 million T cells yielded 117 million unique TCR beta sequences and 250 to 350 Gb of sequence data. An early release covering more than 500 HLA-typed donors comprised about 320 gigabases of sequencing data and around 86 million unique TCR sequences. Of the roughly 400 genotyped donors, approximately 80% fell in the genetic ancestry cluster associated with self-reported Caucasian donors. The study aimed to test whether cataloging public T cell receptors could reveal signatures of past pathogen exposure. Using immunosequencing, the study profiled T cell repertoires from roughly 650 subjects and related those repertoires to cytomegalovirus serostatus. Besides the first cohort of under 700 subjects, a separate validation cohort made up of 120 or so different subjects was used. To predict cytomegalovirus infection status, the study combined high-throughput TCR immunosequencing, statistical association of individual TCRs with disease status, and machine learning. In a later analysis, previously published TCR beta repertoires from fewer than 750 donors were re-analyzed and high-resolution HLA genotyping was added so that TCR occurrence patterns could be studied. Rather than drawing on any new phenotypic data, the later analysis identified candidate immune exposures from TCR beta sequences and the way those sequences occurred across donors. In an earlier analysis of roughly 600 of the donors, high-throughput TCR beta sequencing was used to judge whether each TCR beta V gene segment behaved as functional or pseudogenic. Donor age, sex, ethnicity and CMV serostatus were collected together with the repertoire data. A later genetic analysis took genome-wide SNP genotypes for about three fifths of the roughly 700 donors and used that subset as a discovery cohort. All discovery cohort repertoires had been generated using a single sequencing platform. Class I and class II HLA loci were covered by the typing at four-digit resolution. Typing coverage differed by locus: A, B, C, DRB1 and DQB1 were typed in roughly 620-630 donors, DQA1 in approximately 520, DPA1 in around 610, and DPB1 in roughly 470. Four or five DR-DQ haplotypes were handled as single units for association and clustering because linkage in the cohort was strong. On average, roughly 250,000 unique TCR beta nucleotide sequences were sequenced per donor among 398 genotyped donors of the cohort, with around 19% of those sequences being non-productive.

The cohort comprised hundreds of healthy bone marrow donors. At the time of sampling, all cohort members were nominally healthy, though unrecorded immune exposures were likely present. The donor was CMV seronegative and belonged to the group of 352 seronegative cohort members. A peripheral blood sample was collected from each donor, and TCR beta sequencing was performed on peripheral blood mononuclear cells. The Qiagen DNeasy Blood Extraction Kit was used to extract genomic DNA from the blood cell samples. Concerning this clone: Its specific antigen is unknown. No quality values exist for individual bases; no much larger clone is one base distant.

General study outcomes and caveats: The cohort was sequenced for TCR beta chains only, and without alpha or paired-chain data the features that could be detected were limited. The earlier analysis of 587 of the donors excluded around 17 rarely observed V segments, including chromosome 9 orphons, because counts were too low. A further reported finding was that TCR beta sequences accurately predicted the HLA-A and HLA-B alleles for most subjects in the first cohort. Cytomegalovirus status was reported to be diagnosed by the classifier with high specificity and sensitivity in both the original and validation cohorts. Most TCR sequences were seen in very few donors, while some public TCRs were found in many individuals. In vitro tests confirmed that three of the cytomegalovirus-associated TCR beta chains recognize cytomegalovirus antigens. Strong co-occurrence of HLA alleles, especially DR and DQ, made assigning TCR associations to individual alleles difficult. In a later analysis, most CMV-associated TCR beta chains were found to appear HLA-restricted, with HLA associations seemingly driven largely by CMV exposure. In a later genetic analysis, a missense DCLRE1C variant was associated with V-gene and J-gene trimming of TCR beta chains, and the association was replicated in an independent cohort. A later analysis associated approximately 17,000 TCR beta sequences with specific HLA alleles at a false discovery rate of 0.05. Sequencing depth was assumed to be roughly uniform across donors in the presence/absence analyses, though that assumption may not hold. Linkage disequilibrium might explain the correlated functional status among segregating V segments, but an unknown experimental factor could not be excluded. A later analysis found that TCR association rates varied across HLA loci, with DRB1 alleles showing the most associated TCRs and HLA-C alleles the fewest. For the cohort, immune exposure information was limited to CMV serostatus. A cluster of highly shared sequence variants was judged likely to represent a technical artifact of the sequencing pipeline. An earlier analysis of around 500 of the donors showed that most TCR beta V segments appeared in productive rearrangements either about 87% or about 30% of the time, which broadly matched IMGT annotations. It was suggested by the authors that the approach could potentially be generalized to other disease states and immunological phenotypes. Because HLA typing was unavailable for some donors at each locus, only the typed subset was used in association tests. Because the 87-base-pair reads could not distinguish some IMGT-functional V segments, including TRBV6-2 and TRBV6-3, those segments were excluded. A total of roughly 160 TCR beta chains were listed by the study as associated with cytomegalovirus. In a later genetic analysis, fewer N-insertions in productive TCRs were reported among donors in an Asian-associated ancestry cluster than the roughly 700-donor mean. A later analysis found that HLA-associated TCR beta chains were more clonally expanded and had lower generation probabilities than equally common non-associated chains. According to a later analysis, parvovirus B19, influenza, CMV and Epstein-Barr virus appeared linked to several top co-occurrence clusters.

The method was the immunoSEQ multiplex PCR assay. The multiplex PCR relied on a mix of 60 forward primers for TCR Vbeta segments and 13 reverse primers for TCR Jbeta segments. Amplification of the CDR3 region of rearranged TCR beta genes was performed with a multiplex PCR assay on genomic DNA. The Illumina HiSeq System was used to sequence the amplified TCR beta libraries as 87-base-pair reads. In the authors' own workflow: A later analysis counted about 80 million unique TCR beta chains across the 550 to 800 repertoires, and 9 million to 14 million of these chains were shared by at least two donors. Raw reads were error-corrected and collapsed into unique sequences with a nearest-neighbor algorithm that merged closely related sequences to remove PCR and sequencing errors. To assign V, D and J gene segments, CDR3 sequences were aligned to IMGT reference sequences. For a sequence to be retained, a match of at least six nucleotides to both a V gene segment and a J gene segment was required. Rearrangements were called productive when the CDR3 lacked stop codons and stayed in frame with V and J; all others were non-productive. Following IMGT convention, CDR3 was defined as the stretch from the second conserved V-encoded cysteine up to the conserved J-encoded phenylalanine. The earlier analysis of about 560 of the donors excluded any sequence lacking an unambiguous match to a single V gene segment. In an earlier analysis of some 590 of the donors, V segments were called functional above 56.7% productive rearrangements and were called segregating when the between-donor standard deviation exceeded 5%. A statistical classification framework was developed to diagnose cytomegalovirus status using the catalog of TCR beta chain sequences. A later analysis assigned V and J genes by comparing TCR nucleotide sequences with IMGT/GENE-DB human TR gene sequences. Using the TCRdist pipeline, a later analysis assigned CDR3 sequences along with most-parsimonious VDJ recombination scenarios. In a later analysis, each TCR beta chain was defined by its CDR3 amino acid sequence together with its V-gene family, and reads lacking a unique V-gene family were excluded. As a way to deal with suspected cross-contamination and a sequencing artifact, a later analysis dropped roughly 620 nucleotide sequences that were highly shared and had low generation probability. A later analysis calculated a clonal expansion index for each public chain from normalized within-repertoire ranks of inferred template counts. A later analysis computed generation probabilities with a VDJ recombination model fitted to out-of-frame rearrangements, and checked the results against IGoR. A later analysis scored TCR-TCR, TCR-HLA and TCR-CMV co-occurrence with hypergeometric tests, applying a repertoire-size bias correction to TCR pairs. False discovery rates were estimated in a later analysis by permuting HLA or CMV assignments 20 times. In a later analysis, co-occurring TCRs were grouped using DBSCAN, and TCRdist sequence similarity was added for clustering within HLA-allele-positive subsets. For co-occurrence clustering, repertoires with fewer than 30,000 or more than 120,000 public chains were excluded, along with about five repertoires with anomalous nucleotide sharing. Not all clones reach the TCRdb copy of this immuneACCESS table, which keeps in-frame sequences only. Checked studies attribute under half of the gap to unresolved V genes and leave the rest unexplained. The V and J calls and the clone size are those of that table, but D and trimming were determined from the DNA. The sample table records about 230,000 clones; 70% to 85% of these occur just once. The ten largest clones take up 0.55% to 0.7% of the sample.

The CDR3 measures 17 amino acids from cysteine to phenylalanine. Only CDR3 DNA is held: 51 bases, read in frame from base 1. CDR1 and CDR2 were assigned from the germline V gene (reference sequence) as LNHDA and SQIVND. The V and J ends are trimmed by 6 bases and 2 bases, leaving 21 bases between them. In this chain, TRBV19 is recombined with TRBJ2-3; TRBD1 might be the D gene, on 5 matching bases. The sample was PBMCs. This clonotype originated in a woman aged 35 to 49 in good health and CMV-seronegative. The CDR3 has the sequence CASSAPPGLLITDTQYF. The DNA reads TGTGCCAGTAGCGCCCCCCCAGGGCTTTTGATCACAGATACGCAGTATTTT.